Listed here are 21 T cell receptor beta chains from one sample, sequenced in a study of cytomegalovirus exposure and HLA in healthy donors. A multiplex PCR was run with 60 Vbeta primers and 13 Jbeta primers. The assay was immunoSEQ multiplex PCR, and TCRdb's table has in-frame clones only and misses some. The data hold 180,000 or so clones, with roughly 75% observed a single time. The sample taken for sequencing was PBMCs. The source of these receptors is a woman aged 25-40 years in good health and CMV-seronegative.

V usage is TRBV5-1 and J usage is TRBJ1-1; no definite D call. The V gene lost 2 bases and the J gene lost 1 base, with 9 bases spanning the gap. The germline V gene encodes CDR1 SGHRS and CDR2 YFSETQ. The CDR3 spans 14 residues. The CDR3, as DNA: TGCGCCAGCAGCTTATCGGCAGGGAACACTGAAGCTTTCTTT. Protein sequence: CASSLSAGNTEAFF.

The rearrangement uses TRBV5-1 and TRBJ1-4, with D hard to call. V shed 0 bases and J shed 0 bases, with 6 bases lying between them. Germline lookup yields CDR1 SGHRS and CDR2 YFSETQ. This CDR3 is built from 15 residues. CDR3 sequence reads: CASSLEQATNEKLFF. CDR3 in DNA: TGCGCCAGCAGCTTGGAGCAGGCAACTAATGAAAAACTGTTTTTT.

The chain links TRBV6-1 to TRBJ2-5; D is uncertain. This CDR3 contains 15 residues. The germline CDR1 and CDR2 sequences are MNHNS and SASEGT. Trimming pared 7 bases from V and 3 bases from J, leaving 18 bases between. The CDR3 DNA follows: TGTGCCAGCAAAGAGGCTCACGGGTGGGAAGAGACCCAGTACTTC. As protein: CASKEAHGWEETQYF.

This chain links TRBV19 with TRBJ2-3, with a possible D match to TRBD2 (6 bases). Germline loops: CDR1 LNHDA, CDR2 SQIVND (reference sequence). Trimming cost V 5 bases and J 2 bases, with 14 bases left between them. There are 15 residues in the CDR3. CDR3 loop: CASSASGVYTDTQYF. The CDR3 DNA is TGTGCCAGTAGTGCGTCGGGGGTATACACAGATACGCAGTATTTT.

This chain joins TRBV19 and TRBJ1-5; 8 bases are a match to TRBD1. V was pared by 8 bases and J by 2 bases, with 11 bases of the junction left unmatched. Germline assignment: CDR1 LNHDA and CDR2 SQIVND (reference sequence). The CDR3 is 16 residues long. The CDR3 bases are TGTGCCAGTGGGGGCGGAAGGGGACAGGGCAATCAGCCCCAGCATTTT. It is translated as CASGGGRGQGNQPQHF.

This chain joins TRBV10-1 and TRBJ2-3, with D perhaps TRBD1 (6 bases). The CDR3 is made up of 13 amino acids. Germline CDR1 reads WNHNN; CDR2 reads SYGVQD (reference sequence). V lost 6 bases and J lost 6, with 13 bases in between. The CDR3 spells CASSLTGSDTQYF. In DNA form, the CDR3 reads TGCGCCAGCAGCCTAACAGGGTCGGATACGCAGTATTTT.

J is TRBJ2-7 and V is TRBV27; 9 bases line up with TRBD1. Germline lookup yields CDR1 MNHEY and CDR2 SMNVEV (reference sequence). V dropped 8 bases and J dropped 5; count of bases not matched to a gene: 4. The CDR3 runs 12 residues. CDR3 amino acids: CASRDRAHEQYF. The CDR3 nucleotides are TGTGCCAGCCGGGACAGGGCCCACGAGCAGTACTTC.

The chain carries TRBV7-2 and TRBJ2-7; D might be TRBD2 (6 bases). Per germline, CDR1 SGHTA and CDR2 FQGNSA. V was cut by 5 bases and J by 0 bases, with 17 bases left in between. The CDR3 covers 16 residues. The CDR3 nucleotides are TGTGCCAGCAGCGTCGCCGGGGGATGGGGCTCCTACGAGCAGTACTTC. Translated, it gives CASSVAGGWGSYEQYF.

The chain combines TRBV7-3 with TRBJ2-6; possible D gene TRBD1, 6 bases. Germline lookup yields CDR1 SGHTA and CDR2 FQGTGA. The V and J ends lost 4 bases and 3 bases respectively, with 16 bases between them. The CDR3 runs to 17 residues. The CDR3 loop is CASSSPHGQYGANVLTF. The CDR3 region has the DNA TGTGCCAGCAGCTCCCCCCACGGACAGTATGGGGCCAACGTCCTGACTTTC.

The chain couples TRBV7-8 to TRBJ1-3, with D tentatively TRBD1 (6 bases). The germline V gene has CDR1 SGHVS and CDR2 FQNEAQ. This CDR3 is 14 amino acids long. Trimming stripped 9 bases from V and 1 base from J, with 13 bases between. CDR3 DNA: TGTGCCAGTACGCGGACAGTGTCTGGAAACACCATATATTTT. This codes for CASTRTVSGNTIYF.

This clone came up a few times. The chain couples TRBV29-1 to TRBJ1-5, with a weak D call TRBD1 (5 bases). With 0 bases removed from V and 6 bases from J, the gap between germline ends came to 18 bases. CDR1 is SQVTM, CDR2 ANQGSEA, per germline. The CDR3 loop spans 16 amino acids. The CDR3 reads CSVEDLGTGGGQPQHF. As DNA, the CDR3 is TGCAGCGTTGAAGATCTGGGCACCGGGGGGGGTCAGCCCCAGCATTTT.

V and J are TRBV25-1 and TRBJ2-1, with 7 bases fitting TRBD1. Losses at the gene ends were 6 bases for V and 3 bases for J; bases not matched to a gene: 8. CDR1 is MGHDK, CDR2 SYGVNS, per germline. The length of the CDR3 is 15 residues. DNA of the CDR3: TGTGCCAGCAGGCCAGGGGGTTCCATCTACAATGAGCAGTTCTTC. The encoded protein is CASRPGGSIYNEQFF.

The chain couples TRBV6-6 to TRBJ2-7; 7 bases are a match to TRBD1. With 6 bases clipped from V and 1 base from J, the junction kept 9 bases outside the gene matches. The CDR3 sequence is 15 residues long. The germline CDR1 and CDR2 sequences are MNHNY and SVGAGI (reference sequence). CDR3 protein: CASSNQDRWSYEQYF. CDR3 nucleotide sequence: TGTGCCAGCAGCAACCAGGACAGGTGGTCCTACGAGCAGTACTTC.

V is TRBV5-4 and J is TRBJ1-6; TRBD1 agrees at 8 bases. Germline-derived CDR1 and CDR2 are SGHNT and YYREEE (reference sequence). J was trimmed by 10 bases and V by 0 bases; bases with no gene match: 12. CDR3 length equals 17 residues. The CDR3 DNA is TGTGCCAGCAGCTTGGGAGGGACAGGCTCTCACGGATCACCCCTCCACTTT. As protein: CASSLGGTGSHGSPLHF. Combining the CDR3 with reference TRBV5-4 and TRBJ1-6 gives the whole variable domain ETGVTQSPTHLIKTRGQQVTLRCSSQSGHNTVSWYQQALGQGPQFIFQYYREEENGRGNFPPRFSGLQFPNYSSELNVNALELDDSALYLCASSLGGTGSHGSPLHFGNGTRLTVT.

CDR3: CASKSDRGFNEKLFF. The DNA for the CDR3 is TGTGCCAGCAAATCCGACAGGGGGTTTAATGAAAAACTGTTTTTT. V is TRBV7-9 and J is TRBJ1-4, with 9 bases that match TRBD1. V lost 7 bases and J lost 4; bases outside the gene matches: 7. Germline CDR1 SEHNR, CDR2 FQNEAQ (reference sequence). This CDR3 is built from 15 residues. The variable domain in full, with the rest retrieved from reference TRBV7-9 and TRBJ1-4, is DTGVSQNPRHKITKRGQNVTFRCDPISEHNRLYWYRQTLGQGPEFLTYFQNEAQLEKSRLLSDRFSAERPKGSFSTLEIQRTEQGDSAMYLCASKSDRGFNEKLFFGSGTQLSVL.

The V call is TRBV6-4, the J call TRBJ2-3; TRBD1 is a possible D gene (7 bases). CDR1 is MRHNA, CDR2 SNTAGT, per germline. The CDR3 runs 15 residues. The V end lost 2 bases, the J end lost 11 bases, and 20 bases lay between the germline ends. The CDR3 protein is CASSDGQGGGGEQYF. CDR3 coding DNA: TGTGCCAGCAGTGACGGGCAGGGGGGCGGAGGTGAGCAGTATTTT.

This chain links TRBV9 with TRBJ2-7; D perhaps matches TRBD2 (6 bases). Between the trimmed V and J ends, which lost 1 base and 0 bases, there was a span of 14 bases. The germline V gene encodes CDR1 SGDLS and CDR2 YYNGEE. The CDR3 is 16 residues long. CDR3 sequence: CASSVTAYGSSYEQYF. The CDR3, as DNA: TGTGCCAGCAGCGTAACAGCTTACGGGAGCTCCTACGAGCAGTACTTC.

The chain links TRBV5-1 to TRBJ1-6; 8 bases agree with TRBD1. Germline V lookup: CDR1 SGHRS, CDR2 YFSETQ. This CDR3 spans 18 amino acids. The V segment lost 3 bases and the J segment 0 bases; nucleotides outside the gene matches: 8. In DNA, the CDR3 is TGCGCCAGCAGCTCAGCAGGGGGCCCGAGCTCCTATAATTCACCCCTCCACTTT. Protein: CASSSAGGPSSYNSPLHF.

The sample holds a few counts of this clone. This chain connects TRBV6-4 to TRBJ2-4; D may be TRBD1 (6 bases). With 6 bases removed from V and 8 bases from J, the gap between germline ends came to 14 bases. The germline V gene encodes CDR1 MRHNA and CDR2 SNTAGT. CDR3 length equals 13 residues. CDR3: CASRIQGRHIQYF. Here the CDR3 DNA reads TGTGCCAGCAGGATACAGGGTAGGCACATTCAGTACTTC.

The chain combines TRBV5-4 with TRBJ1-2, with D maybe TRBD1 (6 bases). V dropped 1 base and J dropped 4 bases, with 11 bases sitting between them. Looked up from germline, CDR1 is SGHNT and CDR2 is YYREEE (reference sequence). The CDR3 extends over 14 amino acids. The CDR3 sequence: CASSLQGSPYGYTF. The CDR3 nucleotides read TGTGCCAGCAGCTTGCAGGGGTCCCCCTATGGCTACACCTTC.

The chain combines TRBV19 with TRBJ1-1; D is ambiguous. Germline V lookup: CDR1 LNHDA, CDR2 SQIVND (reference sequence). The CDR3 has 13 residues. With 1 base removed from V and 5 bases from J, the gap between germline ends came to 8 bases. The CDR3 bases are TGTGCCAGTAGTATAGCTTTGAGGACTGAAGCTTTCTTT. Residues: CASSIALRTEAFF.